This T cell receptor (beta chain) was sequenced during a study of blood T cell dynamics during melanoma immunotherapy (dated by TCRdb to 2019 to 2021). In the study overall: Patients with metastatic melanoma were treated with first-line pembrolizumab or nivolumab plus ipilimumab as standard of care in the United Kingdom. To identify early correlates of response, the study profiled peripheral T cell receptor repertoires in patients with metastatic melanoma before and after one cycle of checkpoint inhibitor therapy. The training cohort was made up of consecutive patients, while a further independent group of patients from the same centre was pooled to form an external validation set.

This clone occurred once. The antigen it binds to is not known. One base away there is no much larger clone; base qualities are not given. The time point label, read with the paper, signifies: week 3, after first cycle of checkpoint inhibitor. Blood was sampled before treatment (T0) and at week 3 (W3), after the first cycle of checkpoint blockade. Except for a couple of patients with rapid clinical progression, response was assessed 12 weeks after the first infusion by RECIST 1.1; disease control meant complete response, partial response or stable disease. Any patient who had received prior systemic cancer treatment, was on concomitant immunosuppressant therapy or had synchronous other active malignancies was excluded. TCR beta was sequenced in both bulk PBMC and plasma cell-free DNA in order to track circulating cells as well as T cell turnover. Lymphoprep and SepMate tubes were used to isolate PBMC from blood, and red cell lysis was then performed. DNA from PBMC and sorted T cell subsets was extracted with QIAamp DNA Blood Mini kits.

Beyond this particular receptor, the publication reports: A bifurcated reorganization of the PBMC repertoire at W3, with increased clonality or increased diversity, was observed in patients who later achieved disease control, unlike in progressors. The relatively small sample size was acknowledged as a potential limitation on generalization of the results. The study could not determine whether the T cell clones driving repertoire changes were melanoma-specific or reflected general immune activation.

From a lookup of the germline V gene, CDR1 and CDR2 are MNHEY and SVGAGI. The V end gives up 6 bases and the J end 3 bases, leaving 1 base in the junction not matched to a gene. From the cysteine up to the phenylalanine, the CDR3 has a length of 13 residues. Only the CDR3 portion is preserved as DNA: 39 bases, with reading frame beginning at the first base. For every bulk PBMC sample, a fixed 350 ng of DNA was loaded. TCR beta CDR3 sequences were amplified from genomic DNA using the immunoSEQ TCRb Assay kit according to manufacturer instructions. The KAPA Library Quantification Kit for Illumina platforms was used to quantify the pooled libraries by qPCR. Sequencing of the pooled libraries was done on an Illumina NextSeq 500, with clustering at about 0.55-1.2 pM. The paper's data handling went like this. TCR data were analyzed using immunoSEQ ANALYZER and the R LymphoSeq package. A rearrangement efficiency score was calculated as productive divided by the sum of productive and non-productive CDR3 sequences. Clonality was assessed using the Gini coefficient and diversity using the Renyi index at alpha=1, with pairwise comparisons between timepoints within each patient. In LymphoSeq, clonal relatedness was computed using an edit distance of 3, and repertoire similarity was computed using the Bhattacharyya coefficient. Linear discriminant analysis on week-3 changes in clonality and diversity was built with the R MASS and caret packages to classify response. TCRdb's version of the immuneACCESS table is confined to in-frame rearrangements and falls short of the full clone set. An unresolved V gene accounts for under half of the shortfall where checked; the remainder is of unknown origin. The D gene and trimming were derived from the DNA, and the V and J assignments and clone size from that table. The sample profile shows some 13,000 clones; 80% to 90% of them were found once. The ten largest make up under 7% of the sample.

The clonotype was recovered from a human donor with melanoma. This material consisted of blood, taken from a patient treated with checkpoint blockade. The chain is encoded by TRBV6-5 joined to TRBJ2-1, and TRBD1 aligns with 8 junction nucleotides. The sequenced DNA is TGTGCCAGCAGACAGGGGGGCTACAATGAGCAGTTCTTC. Its product reads: CASRQGGYNEQFF.